Listed below are T cell receptor beta chains from one sample, sequenced in a study of T cells in Graves' hyperthyroidism and ophthalmopathy. TCRdb redid the calling of the multiplex PCR reads with MiXCR, one entry per CDR3 protein. The sample consists of roughly 360,000 distinct CDR3 sequences, about 13% of them appearing once. The sample was blood. All receptors come from a man aged 25-45 years with Graves' hyperthyroidism that later progressed to Graves' ophthalmopathy. Both conserved end residues are part of each CDR3. The order of the fields is V gene, D gene, CDR3 length, clone size, J gene, CDR3 protein, CDR3 DNA. A D gene is named only where the DNA matches it firmly. Size is stated for part of the rows, as once, few or many counts, or as a class when the clone is expanded.

v_call: TRBV9
d_call: .
cdr3_length: 15
clone_size: .
j_call: TRBJ1-2
cdr3_aa: CASSVDGAVNYGYTF
cdr3_nt: TGTGCCAGCAGCGTCGACGGAGCTGTCAACTATGGCTACACCTTC

v_call: TRBV6-6
d_call: .
cdr3_length: 14
clone_size: many
j_call: TRBJ1-3
cdr3_aa: CASSYGESRNTIYF
cdr3_nt: TGTGCCAGCAGTTACGGGGAAAGTCGAAACACCATATATTTT

v_call: TRBV7-6
d_call: .
cdr3_length: 14
clone_size: many
j_call: TRBJ1-4
cdr3_aa: CASSPSTTNEKLFF
cdr3_nt: TGTGCCAGCAGCCCTTCAACAACTAATGAAAAACTGTTTTTT

v_call: TRBV19
d_call: .
cdr3_length: 12
clone_size: few
j_call: TRBJ2-5
cdr3_aa: CASLGRIGTQYF
cdr3_nt: TGTGCCAGTCTTGGGAGAATCGGGACCCAGTACTTC

v_call: TRBV20-1
d_call: .
cdr3_length: 14
clone_size: many
j_call: TRBJ2-5
cdr3_aa: CSAREPSRQETQYF
cdr3_nt: TGCAGTGCTAGAGAGCCTAGCCGCCAAGAGACCCAGTACTTC

v_call: TRBV20-1
d_call: TRBD1
cdr3_length: 10
clone_size: many
j_call: TRBJ2-5
cdr3_aa: CSARLQGEYF
cdr3_nt: TGCAGTGCTAGATTACAGGGGGAGTACTTC

v_call: TRBV12-3/TRBV12-4
d_call: TRBD2
cdr3_length: 14
clone_size: many
j_call: TRBJ2-7
cdr3_aa: CASSPLADSYEQYF
cdr3_nt: TGTGCCAGCAGTCCACTAGCGGACTCCTACGAGCAGTACTTC

v_call: TRBV4-1
d_call: .
cdr3_length: 10
clone_size: many
j_call: TRBJ2-3
cdr3_aa: CASSGDTQYF
cdr3_nt: TGTGCCAGCTCCGGTGATACGCAGTATTTT

v_call: TRBV5-1
d_call: TRBD1
cdr3_length: 13
clone_size: .
j_call: TRBJ1-2
cdr3_aa: CASSRTGGAGYTF
cdr3_nt: TGCGCCAGCAGTCGAACAGGGGGTGCTGGCTACACCTTC

v_call: TRBV11-2
d_call: .
cdr3_length: 14
clone_size: many
j_call: TRBJ1-1
cdr3_aa: CASSFQGQGTEAFF
cdr3_nt: TGTGCCAGCAGCTTCCAGGGGCAGGGAACTGAAGCTTTCTTT

v_call: TRBV5-5
d_call: .
cdr3_length: 14
clone_size: many
j_call: TRBJ2-7
cdr3_aa: CASSFGTSAYEQYF
cdr3_nt: TGTGCCAGCAGCTTCGGGACTTCCGCCTACGAGCAGTACTTC

v_call: TRBV18
d_call: TRBD1
cdr3_length: 15
clone_size: many
j_call: TRBJ2-7
cdr3_aa: CASSPTTGGLYEQYF
cdr3_nt: TGTGCCAGCTCGCCAACGACAGGGGGGTTATACGAGCAGTACTTC

v_call: TRBV20-1
d_call: TRBD1
cdr3_length: 12
clone_size: .
j_call: TRBJ2-7
cdr3_aa: CSAGQGPYEQYF
cdr3_nt: TGCAGTGCTGGACAGGGCCCCTACGAGCAGTACTTC

v_call: TRBV7-8
d_call: TRBD1
cdr3_length: 16
clone_size: many
j_call: TRBJ2-1
cdr3_aa: CASSPNRTGRYNEQFF
cdr3_nt: TGTGCCAGCAGCCCCAACCGGACAGGAAGGTACAATGAGCAGTTCTTC

v_call: TRBV28
d_call: .
cdr3_length: 16
clone_size: many
j_call: TRBJ2-1
cdr3_aa: CASTTRGTSIHNEQFF
cdr3_nt: TGTGCCAGCACCACTCGAGGGACATCTATCCACAATGAGCAGTTCTTC

v_call: TRBV9
d_call: .
cdr3_length: 13
clone_size: few
j_call: TRBJ1-2
cdr3_aa: CASSVRINYGYTF
cdr3_nt: TGTGCCAGCAGCGTTCGAATTAACTATGGCTACACCTTC

v_call: TRBV28
d_call: TRBD2
cdr3_length: 16
clone_size: many
j_call: TRBJ2-5
cdr3_aa: CASSPGTSGGKETQYF
cdr3_nt: TGTGCCAGCAGTCCGGGGACTAGCGGGGGGAAAGAGACCCAGTACTTC

v_call: TRBV2
d_call: .
cdr3_length: 13
clone_size: once
j_call: TRBJ1-6
cdr3_aa: CASSGAYNSPLHF
cdr3_nt: TGTGCCAGCAGTGGAGCGTATAATTCACCCCTCCACTTT

v_call: TRBV6-1
d_call: .
cdr3_length: 14
clone_size: .
j_call: TRBJ2-7
cdr3_aa: CASSEPGRADEQYF
cdr3_nt: TGTGCCAGCAGTGAGCCTGGCAGGGCGGACGAGCAGTACTTC

v_call: TRBV3-1
d_call: .
cdr3_length: 14
clone_size: many
j_call: TRBJ1-2
cdr3_aa: CASSQVHLSHGYTF
cdr3_nt: TGTGCCAGCAGCCAAGTTCACCTTAGCCATGGCTACACCTTC

v_call: TRBV28
d_call: .
cdr3_length: 14
clone_size: many
j_call: TRBJ1-1
cdr3_aa: CASSLSGGPMEAFF
cdr3_nt: TGTGCCAGCAGTTTATCGGGGGGGCCCATGGAAGCTTTCTTT

v_call: TRBV12-3/TRBV12-4
d_call: .
cdr3_length: 15
clone_size: many
j_call: TRBJ2-2
cdr3_aa: CASSLGTFNTGELFF
cdr3_nt: TGTGCCAGCAGTTTGGGGACCTTTAACACCGGGGAGCTGTTTTTT

v_call: TRBV28
d_call: .
cdr3_length: 14
clone_size: many
j_call: TRBJ1-1
cdr3_aa: CASSLSVGGTEAFF
cdr3_nt: TGTGCCAGCAGTTTATCGGTAGGGGGCACTGAAGCTTTCTTT

v_call: TRBV20-1
d_call: .
cdr3_length: 14
clone_size: .
j_call: TRBJ2-5
cdr3_aa: CSARDVRAQETQYF
cdr3_nt: TGCAGTGCTAGAGATGTGAGGGCCCAAGAGACCCAGTACTTC

v_call: TRBV4-1
d_call: .
cdr3_length: 16
clone_size: few
j_call: TRBJ2-1
cdr3_aa: CASSQASEFPGNEQFF
cdr3_nt: TGCGCCAGCAGCCAAGCGTCGGAATTCCCGGGCAATGAGCAGTTCTTC

v_call: TRBV20-1
d_call: .
cdr3_length: 13
clone_size: few
j_call: TRBJ1-1
cdr3_aa: CRADKTANTEAFF
cdr3_nt: TGCAGGGCCGACAAGACAGCGAACACTGAAGCTTTCTTT

v_call: TRBV6-1
d_call: TRBD1
cdr3_length: 16
clone_size: .
j_call: TRBJ2-2
cdr3_aa: CASRPFGQANTGELFF
cdr3_nt: TGTGCCAGCAGACCCTTTGGACAGGCGAACACCGGGGAGCTGTTTTTT

v_call: TRBV28
d_call: TRBD1
cdr3_length: 15
clone_size: many
j_call: TRBJ2-2
cdr3_aa: CASNPDRVITGELFF
cdr3_nt: TGTGCCAGCAATCCGGACAGGGTCATTACCGGGGAGCTGTTTTTT

v_call: TRBV19
d_call: .
cdr3_length: 15
clone_size: many
j_call: TRBJ1-1
cdr3_aa: CASSIPGTGNTEAFF
cdr3_nt: TGTGCCAGTAGTATACCAGGGACGGGTAACACTGAAGCTTTCTTT

v_call: TRBV4-1
d_call: .
cdr3_length: 15
clone_size: .
j_call: TRBJ2-5
cdr3_aa: CASSQDNREQETQYF
cdr3_nt: TGCGCCAGCAGCCAAGATAACAGGGAGCAGGAGACCCAGTACTTC

v_call: TRBV3-1
d_call: .
cdr3_length: 14
clone_size: few
j_call: TRBJ2-2
cdr3_aa: CASSQYRGTGELFF
cdr3_nt: TGTGCCAGCAGCCAGTACCGGGGGACAGGGGAGCTGTTTTTT

v_call: TRBV19
d_call: .
cdr3_length: 13
clone_size: .
j_call: TRBJ2-1
cdr3_aa: CASSQNRVNEQFF
cdr3_nt: TGTGCCAGTAGCCAAAACAGGGTAAATGAGCAGTTCTTC

v_call: TRBV5-6
d_call: .
cdr3_length: 12
clone_size: .
j_call: TRBJ1-2
cdr3_aa: CASSPGASGYTF
cdr3_nt: TGTGCCAGCAGCCCGGGGGCCTCTGGCTACACCTTC

v_call: TRBV5-1
d_call: .
cdr3_length: 12
clone_size: .
j_call: TRBJ1-6
cdr3_aa: CASSSSGSPLHF
cdr3_nt: TGCGCCAGCAGCTCTAGTGGATCACCCCTCCACTTT

v_call: TRBV9
d_call: TRBD1
cdr3_length: 16
clone_size: few
j_call: TRBJ1-1
cdr3_aa: CASSVVGTGANTEAFF
cdr3_nt: TGTGCCAGCAGCGTAGTGGGGACAGGGGCGAACACTGAAGCTTTCTTT

v_call: TRBV3-1
d_call: TRBD1
cdr3_length: 15
clone_size: .
j_call: TRBJ1-3
cdr3_aa: CASSTRTGGGNTIYF
cdr3_nt: TGTGCCAGCAGCACCCGGACAGGGGGTGGAAACACCATATATTTT

v_call: TRBV27
d_call: .
cdr3_length: 15
clone_size: many
j_call: TRBJ2-7
cdr3_aa: CASSLVGVMAYEQYF
cdr3_nt: TGTGCCAGCAGTCTCGTGGGCGTTATGGCCTACGAGCAGTACTTC

v_call: TRBV30
d_call: TRBD2
cdr3_length: 15
clone_size: many
j_call: TRBJ2-1
cdr3_aa: CAWRASGGFYNEQFF
cdr3_nt: TGTGCCTGGAGGGCTAGCGGGGGGTTTTACAATGAGCAGTTCTTC

v_call: TRBV30
d_call: .
cdr3_length: 13
clone_size: many
j_call: TRBJ1-6
cdr3_aa: CAWSAAVPLPLHF
cdr3_nt: TGTGCCTGGAGTGCAGCAGTTCCGCTCCCCCTCCACTTT

v_call: TRBV6-2/TRBV6-3
d_call: .
cdr3_length: 12
clone_size: many
j_call: TRBJ2-3
cdr3_aa: CASGYGGDTQYF
cdr3_nt: TGTGCCAGCGGGTACGGAGGAGATACGCAGTATTTT

v_call: TRBV20-1
d_call: .
cdr3_length: 17
clone_size: .
j_call: TRBJ2-4
cdr3_aa: CSARDLRREGIKNIQYF
cdr3_nt: TGCAGTGCTAGAGATTTACGAAGGGAAGGTATCAAAAACATTCAGTACTTC

v_call: TRBV30
d_call: .
cdr3_length: 15
clone_size: .
j_call: TRBJ2-7
cdr3_aa: CAWSGGVRHGYEQYF
cdr3_nt: TGTGCCTGGAGTGGGGGGGTACGTCATGGGTACGAGCAGTACTTC

v_call: TRBV7-9
d_call: .
cdr3_length: 14
clone_size: .
j_call: TRBJ2-7
cdr3_aa: CASSLSRQSYEQYF
cdr3_nt: TGTGCCAGCAGCCTTTCTCGGCAGTCCTACGAGCAGTACTTC

v_call: TRBV20-1
d_call: .
cdr3_length: 14
clone_size: many
j_call: TRBJ1-4
cdr3_aa: CSASGAWEAEKLFF
cdr3_nt: TGCAGTGCGTCCGGGGCCTGGGAGGCTGAAAAACTGTTTTTT

v_call: TRBV9
d_call: .
cdr3_length: 12
clone_size: many
j_call: TRBJ2-7
cdr3_aa: CASSRDPYEQYF
cdr3_nt: TGTGCCAGCAGCCGGGACCCCTACGAGCAGTACTTC

v_call: TRBV7-3
d_call: TRBD2
cdr3_length: 16
clone_size: few
j_call: TRBJ2-1
cdr3_aa: CASSLSPGLVVNEQFF
cdr3_nt: TGTGCCAGCAGCTTATCCCCGGGACTAGTAGTAAATGAGCAGTTCTTC

v_call: TRBV9
d_call: TRBD2
cdr3_length: 18
clone_size: few
j_call: TRBJ2-1
cdr3_aa: CASSVVSSGASSYNEQFF
cdr3_nt: TGTGCCAGCAGCGTAGTATCTAGCGGGGCGAGCTCCTACAATGAGCAGTTCTTC

v_call: TRBV15
d_call: TRBD1
cdr3_length: 14
clone_size: few
j_call: TRBJ1-1
cdr3_aa: CATSGDRGDTEAFF
cdr3_nt: TGTGCCACCAGCGGTGACAGGGGGGACACTGAAGCTTTCTTT

v_call: TRBV11-2
d_call: TRBD1
cdr3_length: 17
clone_size: many
j_call: TRBJ1-1
cdr3_aa: CASSPLGLTGVNTEAFF
cdr3_nt: TGTGCCAGCAGCCCCCTTGGGTTAACAGGGGTGAACACTGAAGCTTTCTTT

v_call: TRBV4-1
d_call: .
cdr3_length: 14
clone_size: .
j_call: TRBJ2-2
cdr3_aa: CASSQPTRTGELFF
cdr3_nt: TGCGCCAGCAGCCAACCTACTAGAACCGGGGAGCTGTTTTTT

v_call: TRBV20-1
d_call: .
cdr3_length: 15
clone_size: .
j_call: TRBJ2-3
cdr3_aa: CSANVLAETRDTQYF
cdr3_nt: TGCAGTGCTAATGTCCTCGCGGAAACTAGAGATACGCAGTATTTT

v_call: TRBV7-9
d_call: .
cdr3_length: 13
clone_size: many
j_call: TRBJ2-3
cdr3_aa: CASSSTTTDTQYF
cdr3_nt: TGTGCCAGCAGTTCTACAACCACAGATACGCAGTATTTT

v_call: TRBV10-3
d_call: .
cdr3_length: 15
clone_size: many
j_call: TRBJ2-1
cdr3_aa: CAISPREGGYNEQFF
cdr3_nt: TGTGCCATCAGTCCTAGGGAGGGGGGTTACAATGAGCAGTTCTTC

v_call: TRBV25-1
d_call: TRBD1
cdr3_length: 14
clone_size: few
j_call: TRBJ2-1
cdr3_aa: CASSREGARNEQFF
cdr3_nt: TGTGCCAGCAGTAGAGAGGGGGCGCGGAATGAGCAGTTCTTC

v_call: TRBV5-1
d_call: .
cdr3_length: 16
clone_size: many
j_call: TRBJ2-2
cdr3_aa: CASTLMGGDNTGELFF
cdr3_nt: TGCGCCAGCACCCTTATGGGGGGTGATAACACCGGGGAGCTGTTTTTT

v_call: TRBV3-1
d_call: .
cdr3_length: 14
clone_size: many
j_call: TRBJ2-7
cdr3_aa: CASSRVGSTYEQYF
cdr3_nt: TGTGCCAGCAGCCGGGTCGGGAGTACCTACGAGCAGTACTTC